These T cell receptor beta chains were read from a single sample in a study of control samples from healthy donors and cancer patients. The assay was immunoSEQ multiplex PCR, and TCRdb's table has in-frame clones only and misses some. In the table there are tens of thousands of clones, 80% to 90% of which are singletons. The material sequenced was PBMCs. The receptors were sampled from a woman aged 50 to 60 with head and neck cancer. Both conserved end residues are part of each CDR3. The order of the fields is CDR3 length, D gene, J gene, clone size, V gene, CDR3 DNA, CDR3 protein. The D gene is left open where the match is weak. Not all rows give a size; the values are once, few, many and, for expanded clones, a class.

CDR3 length: 13
D gene: TRBD1
J gene: TRBJ1-5
clone size: few
V gene: TRBV18
CDR3 DNA: TGTGCCAGCTCACGGACAGGGGGTCAGCCCCAGCATTTT
CDR3 protein: CASSRTGGQPQHF

CDR3 length: 15
D gene: TRBD1
J gene: TRBJ1-5
clone size: once
V gene: TRBV24-1
CDR3 DNA: TGTGCCACCGCCCTACAGGGGAGGAGCAATCAGCCCCAGCATTTT
CDR3 protein: CATALQGRSNQPQHF

CDR3 length: 14
D gene: .
J gene: TRBJ1-2
clone size: .
V gene: TRBV11-2
CDR3 DNA: TGTGCCAGCAATCGGGGGGGTCGATACTATGGCTACACCTTC
CDR3 protein: CASNRGGRYYGYTF

CDR3 length: 15
D gene: .
J gene: TRBJ2-5
clone size: .
V gene: TRBV7-9
CDR3 DNA: TGTGCCAGCAGCTTAGGGGGCCAGGGCCAAGAGACCCAGTACTTC
CDR3 protein: CASSLGGQGQETQYF

CDR3 length: 15
D gene: TRBD1
J gene: TRBJ2-1
clone size: once
V gene: TRBV5-6
CDR3 DNA: TGTGCCAGCAGCTTTTTAAGGACAGGGGGGAATGAGCAGTTCTTC
CDR3 protein: CASSFLRTGGNEQFF

CDR3 length: 16
D gene: .
J gene: TRBJ2-6
clone size: .
V gene: TRBV27
CDR3 DNA: TGTGCCAGCAGTCCCCCCACAGGATATGGGGCCAACGTCCTGACTTTC
CDR3 protein: CASSPPTGYGANVLTF

CDR3 length: 12
D gene: .
J gene: TRBJ2-2
clone size: .
V gene: TRBV6-4
CDR3 DNA: TGTGCCAGCAGTGAGTCCACAGGGGAGCTGTTTTTT
CDR3 protein: CASSESTGELFF

CDR3 length: 12
D gene: .
J gene: TRBJ1-2
clone size: few
V gene: TRBV28
CDR3 DNA: TGTGCCAGCGCTGGGCAGGGGCATGGCTACACCTTC
CDR3 protein: CASAGQGHGYTF

CDR3 length: 15
D gene: .
J gene: TRBJ2-7
clone size: once
V gene: TRBV25-1
CDR3 DNA: TGTGCCAGCAGTGAATCAGGCAGACTCTTGGACGAGCAGTACTTC
CDR3 protein: CASSESGRLLDEQYF

CDR3 length: 13
D gene: TRBD1
J gene: TRBJ1-1
clone size: .
V gene: TRBV12-3/TRBV12-4
CDR3 DNA: TGTGCCGGTAGACAGGGGGCTAATACTGAAGCTTTCTTT
CDR3 protein: CAGRQGANTEAFF

CDR3 length: 11
D gene: .
J gene: TRBJ1-1
clone size: few
V gene: TRBV12-3/TRBV12-4
CDR3 DNA: TGTGCCAGCAGCTCTAACACTGAAGCTTTCTTT
CDR3 protein: CASSSNTEAFF

CDR3 length: 12
D gene: .
J gene: TRBJ2-3
clone size: .
V gene: TRBV6-5
CDR3 DNA: TGTGCCAGCAGTATTGGCACAGATACGCAGTATTTT
CDR3 protein: CASSIGTDTQYF

CDR3 length: 14
D gene: .
J gene: TRBJ1-4
clone size: .
V gene: TRBV3-1/TRBV3-2
CDR3 DNA: TGTGCCAGCAGCCAAGAAATAGGGAGTGAAAAACTGTTTTTT
CDR3 protein: CASSQEIGSEKLFF

CDR3 length: 15
D gene: .
J gene: TRBJ2-2
clone size: .
V gene: TRBV5-1
CDR3 DNA: TGCGCCAGCAGCTCTGAACTCGGATCGGCCGGGGAGCTGTTTTTT
CDR3 protein: CASSSELGSAGELFF

CDR3 length: 13
D gene: .
J gene: TRBJ2-2
clone size: .
V gene: TRBV24-1
CDR3 DNA: TGTGCCACCTCGTACAGCCCGACCGGGGAGCTGTTTTTT
CDR3 protein: CATSYSPTGELFF

CDR3 length: 13
D gene: .
J gene: TRBJ1-5
clone size: .
V gene: TRBV19
CDR3 DNA: TGTGCCAGTAGTACGGACAAGAATCAGCCCCAGCATTTT
CDR3 protein: CASSTDKNQPQHF

CDR3 length: 14
D gene: .
J gene: TRBJ1-5
clone size: .
V gene: TRBV28
CDR3 DNA: TGTGCCAGCAGATCACTGGTCCCCGATCAGCCCCAGCATTTT
CDR3 protein: CASRSLVPDQPQHF

CDR3 length: 16
D gene: TRBD1
J gene: TRBJ2-3
clone size: .
V gene: TRBV7-3
CDR3 DNA: TGTGCCAGCAGCTTAGAGGGGGCGACTAGCACAGATACGCAGTATTTT
CDR3 protein: CASSLEGATSTDTQYF

CDR3 length: 14
D gene: TRBD1
J gene: TRBJ1-1
clone size: once
V gene: TRBV19
CDR3 DNA: TGTGCCAGTAGTATTGCAGGGGGCCTCACTGAAGCTTTCTTT
CDR3 protein: CASSIAGGLTEAFF

CDR3 length: 16
D gene: .
J gene: TRBJ2-2
clone size: .
V gene: TRBV5-1
CDR3 DNA: TGCGCCAGCAGCTTGCTACTAGCAGGGGGAACCGGGGAGCTGTTTTTT
CDR3 protein: CASSLLLAGGTGELFF

CDR3 length: 17
D gene: TRBD1
J gene: TRBJ2-4
clone size: .
V gene: TRBV7-2
CDR3 DNA: TGTGCCAGCAGCTTAGAGGGGACAGGGGTGGGCAAAAACATTCAGTACTTC
CDR3 protein: CASSLEGTGVGKNIQYF

CDR3 length: 15
D gene: TRBD2
J gene: TRBJ2-7
clone size: .
V gene: TRBV4-1
CDR3 DNA: TGCGCCAGCAGCCAAGTGACTAGCGGGGGGGCCGAGCAGTACTTC
CDR3 protein: CASSQVTSGGAEQYF

CDR3 length: 14
D gene: .
J gene: TRBJ1-6
clone size: .
V gene: TRBV3-1/TRBV3-2
CDR3 DNA: TGTGCCAGCAGCCAAGTGGTTGGGAATTCACCCCTCCACTTT
CDR3 protein: CASSQVVGNSPLHF

CDR3 length: 15
D gene: .
J gene: TRBJ1-1
clone size: .
V gene: TRBV5-4
CDR3 DNA: TGTGCCAGCAGGGTTGGGGGGGCGTTGAACACTGAAGCTTTCTTT
CDR3 protein: CASRVGGALNTEAFF

CDR3 length: 18
D gene: TRBD2
J gene: TRBJ2-3
clone size: .
V gene: TRBV24-1
CDR3 DNA: TGTGCCACCAGTGGTCGGGGTAGCGGGGACGACCGCACAGATACGCAGTATTTT
CDR3 protein: CATSGRGSGDDRTDTQYF

CDR3 length: 12
D gene: .
J gene: TRBJ2-3
clone size: .
V gene: TRBV7-2
CDR3 DNA: TGTGCCAGTAGCGGAAGCACAGATACGCAGTATTTT
CDR3 protein: CASSGSTDTQYF

CDR3 length: 14
D gene: .
J gene: TRBJ1-1
clone size: .
V gene: TRBV7-2
CDR3 DNA: TGTGCCAGCAGTCGAACCGGCACGAACACTGAAGCTTTCTTT
CDR3 protein: CASSRTGTNTEAFF

CDR3 length: 16
D gene: TRBD1
J gene: TRBJ2-6
clone size: .
V gene: TRBV6-4
CDR3 DNA: TGTGCCAGCAGTTTGAACAGGGGATCTGGGGCCAACGTCCTGACTTTC
CDR3 protein: CASSLNRGSGANVLTF

CDR3 length: 13
D gene: .
J gene: TRBJ2-7
clone size: .
V gene: TRBV5-4
CDR3 DNA: TGTGCCAGCAGCCCTTACAGGGACGGCGAGCAGTACTTC
CDR3 protein: CASSPYRDGEQYF

CDR3 length: 15
D gene: .
J gene: TRBJ2-1
clone size: .
V gene: TRBV29-1
CDR3 DNA: TGCAGCGTCGCGCCGAATGTGCCTGCTTACAATGAGCAGTTCTTC
CDR3 protein: CSVAPNVPAYNEQFF

CDR3 length: 15
D gene: .
J gene: TRBJ1-6
clone size: .
V gene: TRBV7-2
CDR3 DNA: TGTGCCAGCAGCTTGGCCGGGACGGGTCCCCAACCCCTCCACTTT
CDR3 protein: CASSLAGTGPQPLHF

CDR3 length: 11
D gene: .
J gene: TRBJ2-7
clone size: .
V gene: TRBV5-4
CDR3 DNA: TGTGCCAGCAGCTTCTCAAACGAGCAGTACTTC
CDR3 protein: CASSFSNEQYF

CDR3 length: 14
D gene: TRBD1
J gene: TRBJ2-3
clone size: .
V gene: TRBV5-1
CDR3 DNA: TGCGCCAGCAGCCCAGGGGGCGTGGGAGATACGCAGTATTTT
CDR3 protein: CASSPGGVGDTQYF

CDR3 length: 14
D gene: .
J gene: TRBJ2-3
clone size: .
V gene: TRBV18
CDR3 DNA: TGTGCCAGCTCACTCCGACAGTTAAACGGGACGCAGTATTTT
CDR3 protein: CASSLRQLNGTQYF

CDR3 length: 17
D gene: .
J gene: TRBJ2-5
clone size: .
V gene: TRBV15
CDR3 DNA: TGTGCCACCAGCAGAGATCCCCCAGGTCGGGGCCAAGAGACCCAGTACTTC
CDR3 protein: CATSRDPPGRGQETQYF

CDR3 length: 16
D gene: .
J gene: TRBJ1-4
clone size: .
V gene: TRBV9
CDR3 DNA: TGTGCCAGCAGCGTTGCTTTGGGGGGCCTTAATGAAAAACTGTTTTTT
CDR3 protein: CASSVALGGLNEKLFF

CDR3 length: 16
D gene: TRBD1
J gene: TRBJ2-7
clone size: .
V gene: TRBV19
CDR3 DNA: TGTGCCAGTAGGGGAACGAGTGGGACAGGGGAGAGGGAGCAGTACTTC
CDR3 protein: CASRGTSGTGEREQYF

CDR3 length: 19
D gene: .
J gene: TRBJ1-1
clone size: .
V gene: TRBV5-7
CDR3 DNA: TGTGCCAGCAGCTTGGCAGTGGGTAGGTGGGGGGGGACGAACACTGAAGCTTTCTTT
CDR3 protein: CASSLAVGRWGGTNTEAFF

CDR3 length: 15
D gene: .
J gene: TRBJ2-7
clone size: .
V gene: TRBV5-8
CDR3 DNA: TGTGCCAGCAGCTTCGAAGATCCCAAGTCCTACGAGCAGTACTTC
CDR3 protein: CASSFEDPKSYEQYF

CDR3 length: 19
D gene: TRBD2
J gene: TRBJ2-5
clone size: .
V gene: TRBV3-1/TRBV3-2
CDR3 DNA: TGTGCCAGCAGCCGACCCACTAGCGGGGGGCCCTCGTACCAAGAGACCCAGTACTTC
CDR3 protein: CASSRPTSGGPSYQETQYF

CDR3 length: 13
D gene: .
J gene: TRBJ2-2
clone size: few
V gene: TRBV4-1
CDR3 DNA: TGCGCCAGCAGCTTGGTTAGCGCCGGGGAGCTGTTTTTT
CDR3 protein: CASSLVSAGELFF

CDR3 length: 16
D gene: TRBD1
J gene: TRBJ1-1
clone size: .
V gene: TRBV5-6
CDR3 DNA: TGTGCCAGCAGCTCCCTGACAGGGGACCTGAACACTGAAGCTTTCTTT
CDR3 protein: CASSSLTGDLNTEAFF

CDR3 length: 14
D gene: .
J gene: TRBJ2-1
clone size: .
V gene: TRBV11-3
CDR3 DNA: TGTGCCAGCAGCCCGAAAGCCGGAGGCGGTGAGCAGTTCTTC
CDR3 protein: CASSPKAGGGEQFF

CDR3 length: 15
D gene: .
J gene: TRBJ2-5
clone size: .
V gene: TRBV11-2
CDR3 DNA: TGTGCCAGCAGCTTAGCCGGGACACCCCAAGAGACCCAGTACTTC
CDR3 protein: CASSLAGTPQETQYF

CDR3 length: 16
D gene: .
J gene: TRBJ1-1
clone size: .
V gene: TRBV7-2
CDR3 DNA: TGTGCCAGCAGCTTTAGGTGGGGGGGGCAACGGACTGAAGCTTTCTTT
CDR3 protein: CASSFRWGGQRTEAFF

CDR3 length: 11
D gene: .
J gene: TRBJ1-3
clone size: .
V gene: TRBV7-9
CDR3 DNA: TGTGCCAGCCGTGGGGAGAACACCATATATTTT
CDR3 protein: CASRGENTIYF

CDR3 length: 13
D gene: TRBD2
J gene: TRBJ2-7
clone size: .
V gene: TRBV6-6
CDR3 DNA: TGTGCCAGCAGTTACGGGAGGGAGTACGAGCAGTACTTC
CDR3 protein: CASSYGREYEQYF

CDR3 length: 18
D gene: .
J gene: TRBJ2-3
clone size: .
V gene: TRBV12-1
CDR3 DNA: TGTGCCAGCAGCTCCAAAGTAACTAGCGGATTAAGCACAGATACGCAGTATTTT
CDR3 protein: CASSSKVTSGLSTDTQYF

CDR3 length: 14
D gene: .
J gene: TRBJ1-2
clone size: .
V gene: TRBV5-6
CDR3 DNA: TGTGCCAGCAGCGCCGGCCGGGGGCAGGTTGGCTACACCTTC
CDR3 protein: CASSAGRGQVGYTF